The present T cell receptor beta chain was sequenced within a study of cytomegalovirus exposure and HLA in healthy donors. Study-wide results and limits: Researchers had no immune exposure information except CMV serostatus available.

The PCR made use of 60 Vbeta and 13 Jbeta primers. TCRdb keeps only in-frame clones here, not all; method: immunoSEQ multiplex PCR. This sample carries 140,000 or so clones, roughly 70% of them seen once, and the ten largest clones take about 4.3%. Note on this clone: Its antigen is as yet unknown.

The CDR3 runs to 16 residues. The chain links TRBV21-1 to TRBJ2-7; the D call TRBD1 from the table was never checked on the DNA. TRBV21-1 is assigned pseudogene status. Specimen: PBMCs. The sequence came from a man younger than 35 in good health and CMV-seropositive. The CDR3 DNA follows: TGTGCCAGCAGCGTCCATACAGGGAATGAAGTTTACGAGCAGTACTTC. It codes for CASSVHTGNEVYEQYF.